These 29 T cell receptor beta chains came from one sample sequenced in a study of Graves' ophthalmopathy and Graves' hyperthyroidism. Transcripts of RNA were the source for amplifying TCR beta CDR3 regions. First-round RT-PCR relied on HTBI primers, and a second-round multiplex PCR came next. TCRdb re-analysed the multiplex PCR reads in MiXCR, keeping a single row per CDR3 protein. Of roughly 1.1 million distinct CDR3 sequences listed, about 35% were seen once; the top ten hold roughly 11%. Material: peripheral blood or thyroid tissue (not recorded which). The source is an adult man with Graves' hyperthyroidism.

This clonotype was seen repeatedly, ten times or more. J is TRBJ2-5 and V is TRBV7-9, with 10 positions matching TRBD1. The CDR3 loop spans 14 amino acids. The V gene end was trimmed by 6 bases and the J gene end by 5 bases; junction bases not matched to a gene: 6. Per the germline V gene, CDR1 is SEHNR and CDR2 is FQNEAQ (reference sequence). CDR3 amino acids: CASSLGQGYETQYF. DNA for the CDR3: TGTGCCAGCAGTTTGGGACAGGGGTACGAGACCCAGTACTTC.

The CDR3 nucleotides are TGTGCCAGCAGTTCGCTTGGGACAGGGGGCAAGATGAACACTGAAGCTTTCTTT. Residues: CASSSLGTGGKMNTEAFF. The chain uses TRBV28 and TRBJ1-1, with 12 nucleotides matching TRBD1. The trim removed 4 bases at V and 0 bases at J, leaving 9 bases unmatched. The germline gives CDR1 MDHEN, CDR2 SYDVKM. CDR3 size: 18 residues.

The chain is built from TRBV19 and TRBJ2-1, with a possible D match to TRBD2 (7 bases). This CDR3 has 12 amino acids. V lost 6 bases and J 7 bases, leaving 10 bases between the germline ends. CDR1 and CDR2 from the germline V gene are LNHDA and SQIVND (reference sequence). The CDR3 loop reads CASRRGQNEQFF. CDR3 nucleotide sequence: TGTGCCAGTAGGCGGGGGCAGAATGAGCAGTTCTTC.

The chain employs TRBV10-2 and TRBJ2-5; 15 bases line up with TRBD2. The junction had 11 bases not matched to a gene; V was cut back by 4 bases and J by 5 bases. Germline V lookup: CDR1 WSHSY, CDR2 SAAADI. This CDR3 has 18 amino acids. CDR3 in amino acids: CASSAGLAGGPGQETQYF. CDR3 nucleotide sequence: TGCGCCAGCAGTGCCGGACTAGCGGGAGGGCCTGGTCAGGAGACCCAGTACTTC.

This clonotype was recorded at least ten times. The chain carries TRBV6-5 and TRBJ2-7, with D maybe TRBD1 (6 bases). This CDR3 has 15 residues. V dropped 6 bases and J dropped 5 bases, with 20 bases sitting between them. CDR1 is MNHEY, CDR2 SVGAGI, per germline. CDR3 DNA: TGTGCCAGCAGACTGACAGGTGCGCTATTCCACGAGCAGTACTTC. This sequence encodes CASRLTGALFHEQYF.

This clonotype occurred a few times. This sequence may be a read error, since a much larger clone differs from it by one base. This chain links TRBV24-1 with TRBJ2-2, with a tentative D call TRBD2 (5 bases). The CDR3 runs to 14 residues. V lost 6 bases and J lost 7, with 14 bases in between. Looked up from germline, CDR1 is KGHDR and CDR2 is SFDVKD. The CDR3 bases are TGTGCCACCAGTCCCACGGGAAGGGACGGGGAGCTGTTTTTT. The encoded protein is CATSPTGRDGELFF.

In this sample, this clonotype turned up many times. The chain combines TRBV29-1 with TRBJ1-1; D remains ambiguous. Germline V gene data show CDR1 as SQVTM and CDR2 as ANQGSEA. V lost 5 bases, J lost 4 bases, and 8 bases lay in between. The CDR3 consists of 11 residues. CDR3 nucleotides: TGCAGCGTTCCCTTGGCCACTGAAGCTTTCTTT. It specifies CSVPLATEAFF. The whole variable domain, filled in from reference TRBV29-1 and TRBJ1-1, reads SAVISQKPSRDICQRGTSLTIQCQVDSQVTMMFWYRQQPGQSLTLIATANQGSEATYESGFVIDKFPISRPNLTFSTLTVSNMSPEDSSIYLCSVPLATEAFFGQGTRLTVV.

This clonotype was seen more than once but under ten times. The germline gene is not matched at one end of the junction; a read error may be the cause. The rearrangement links TRBV19 to TRBJ2-2; D perhaps matches TRBD2 (5 bases). The germline V gene encodes CDR1 LNHDA and CDR2 SQIVND (reference sequence). The CDR3 sequence is 16 residues long. The DNA for the CDR3 is TGTGCCAGTACCACTGGTCAACCGCGATGGACCGGGGAGCTGCTTTTT. Residues: CASTTGQPRWTGELLF.

This clonotype has a handful of counts. V usage is TRBV5-6 and J usage is TRBJ1-6; D perhaps matches TRBD1 (5 bases). CDR1 and CDR2 (germline): SGHDT, YYEEEE. The germline V and J ends were trimmed by 3 bases and 6 bases, with 10 bases remaining between them. This CDR3 comprises 14 residues. CDR3 in amino acids: CASSSDRTNSPLHF. The CDR3 DNA sequence: TGTGCCAGCAGCTCTGACAGAACTAATTCACCCCTCCACTTT.

Worth noting for this clonotype: This could be a read error, since a much larger clone is one nucleotide away. The chain links TRBV20-1 to TRBJ1-5; D is perhaps TRBD1 (5 bases). This CDR3 has 13 amino acids. V lost 5 bases, J lost 6 bases, and 14 bases lay in between. The germline CDR1 and CDR2 sequences are DFQATT and SNEGSKA (reference sequence). The DNA for the CDR3 is TGCAGTGCTCACAAGGGAAGGGGTCAGCCCCAGCATTTT. Its translation is CSAHKGRGQPQHF.

The chain recombines TRBV20-1 with TRBJ2-7; weak D call: TRBD1 (6 bases). Germline V gene sequence: CDR1 DFQATT, CDR2 SNEGSKA (reference sequence). This CDR3 contains 16 residues. The V end was cut by 3 bases, the J end by 2 bases, with 20 bases between. The chain's CDR3 is CSASSLSPGAAYEQYF. The CDR3 nucleotides are TGCAGTGCTAGCAGCTTAAGTCCAGGGGCGGCCTACGAGCAGTACTTC.

Comment on this clonotype: The limits of the CDR3 on the DNA are not certain, so only TCRdb's listed CDR3 is given. The V gene is TRBV20-1, the J gene TRBJ2-2; the D call TRBD1 from the table was never checked on the DNA. The CDR3 length is 14 residues, termini included. Germline assignment: CDR1 DFQATT and CDR2 SNEGSKA (reference sequence). The CDR3 here is CCASSPDRVGELFF.

Many counts were recorded for this clonotype. The V gene is TRBV29-1, the J gene TRBJ2-7; D is ambiguous. CDR1 and CDR2 from the germline V gene are SQVTM and ANQGSEA. CDR3 length: 13 residues. Trimming shortened V by 3 bases and J by 1 base, and 10 bases separated the two germline ends. The CDR3 loop reads CSVEAPGSYEQYF. For the CDR3, the DNA is TGCAGCGTTGAGGCCCCTGGGTCCTACGAGCAGTACTTC.

This chain links TRBV12-3 or TRBV12-4 with TRBJ2-6; 9 bases are shared with TRBD1. The CDR3 loop spans 18 amino acids. V trimming: 4 bases; J trimming: 3 bases; junction bases outside the gene matches: 10. In DNA, the CDR3 is TGTGCCAGCAGTTCCGGGACAGGGAATAGGCATGGGGCCAACGTCCTGACTTTC. Protein product: CASSSGTGNRHGANVLTF.

The rearrangement uses TRBV19 and TRBJ1-5, with no clear D. Trimming cost V 1 base and J 3 bases, with 16 bases left between them. Germline V CDR1 and CDR2: LNHDA, SQIVND (reference sequence). This CDR3 has 17 amino acids. CDR3: CASSIVFGVGYNQPQHF. The CDR3 nucleotides are TGTGCCAGTAGTATAGTCTTCGGGGTTGGCTACAATCAGCCCCAGCATTTT.

There are many counts of this clonotype. V gene TRBV7-2 combines with J gene TRBJ1-1; TRBD1 is a possible D gene (5 bases). Germline CDR1 SGHTA, CDR2 FQGNSA. V lost 3 bases and J 3 bases, leaving 14 bases between the germline ends. The CDR3 runs to 15 residues. CDR3 in amino acids: CASSFSRTLDTEAFF. Written as DNA, the CDR3 is TGTGCCAGCAGCTTTTCGAGGACACTTGACACTGAAGCTTTCTTT.

This clonotype came up many times. The chain recombines TRBV7-3 with TRBJ2-7, with 7 bases fitting TRBD2. The length of the CDR3 is 15 residues. Germline lookup yields CDR1 SGHTA and CDR2 FQGTGA. Trimming at V came to 2 bases and at J to 4 bases, leaving 8 bases not matched to a gene. The CDR3: CASSLYGGSRYEQYF. As DNA, the CDR3 is TGTGCCAGCAGCTTATATGGCGGGAGTAGGTACGAGCAGTACTTC.

The chain couples TRBV29-1 to TRBJ1-1; D remains unclear. V shed 8 bases and J shed 1 base, with 11 bases lying between them. Looked up from germline, CDR1 is SQVTM and CDR2 is ANQGSEA. The CDR3 has 12 amino acids. The CDR3 loop reads CSSEGPNTEAFF. In DNA form, the CDR3 reads TGCAGCTCAGAAGGACCGAACACTGAAGCTTTCTTT.

This rearrangement joins TRBV10-3 to TRBJ2-5; 7 bases map to TRBD2. Germline trimming cut 3 bases from V and 2 bases from J; bases unmatched to any gene: 3. CDR1 is ENHRY, CDR2 SYGVKD, per germline. This CDR3 is 14 amino acids long. Here the CDR3 reads CAISETSEQETQYF. Here the CDR3 DNA reads TGTGCCATCAGTGAAACTAGCGAACAAGAGACCCAGTACTTC.

The rearrangement uses TRBV6-5 and TRBJ1-5; no firm D call. Germline values: CDR1 MNHEY, CDR2 SVGAGI. Between the trimmed V and J ends, which lost 5 bases and 0 bases, there was a span of 11 bases. This CDR3 spans 15 amino acids. The CDR3 DNA reads TGTGCCAGCAGTCACAAGGCATATAGCAATCAGCCCCAGCATTTT. Its translation is CASSHKAYSNQPQHF.

The V call is TRBV20-1, the J call TRBJ2-7, with a possible D match to TRBD1 (5 bases). Germline V gene data show CDR1 as DFQATT and CDR2 as SNEGSKA (reference sequence). Deletions cut 3 bases from V and 2 bases from J, with 11 bases between. This CDR3 spans 13 amino acids. This CDR3 is CSARGQLPYEQYF. In DNA form, the CDR3 reads TGCAGTGCTAGGGGGCAGCTGCCCTACGAGCAGTACTTC.

The chain recombines TRBV7-9 with TRBJ2-7, with D tentatively TRBD1 or TRBD2 (6 bases each). Looked up from germline, CDR1 is SEHNR and CDR2 is FQNEAQ (reference sequence). This CDR3 region has 15 residues. The ends were cut back, 5 bases at V and 1 base at J, with 15 bases in the middle. The DNA of the CDR3 is TGTGCCAGCAGCCGCGGGGCAGGGGTGTCCTACGAGCAGTACTTC. Amino acid sequence: CASSRGAGVSYEQYF.

This clonotype was counted many times. The chain uses TRBV20-1 and TRBJ1-3; perhaps TRBD1 as D (5 bases). This CDR3 spans 17 amino acids. Per germline, CDR1 DFQATT and CDR2 SNEGSKA (reference sequence). Trimming removed 0 bases from V and 0 bases from J, with 15 bases in between. CDR3 sequence: CSARDLDSLHSGNTIYF. The CDR3 coding sequence is TGCAGTGCTAGAGATCTCGACAGTTTGCACTCTGGAAACACCATATATTTT.

This chain links TRBV24-1 with TRBJ1-6, with a possible D match to TRBD1 (5 bases). From germline, CDR1 is KGHDR and CDR2 SFDVKD. Trimming took off 8 bases at V and 7 bases at J, with 11 bases between the two ends. The CDR3 covers 13 residues. Here the CDR3 DNA reads TGTGCCACCAACCGGGACTTAAATTCACCCCTCCACTTT. This encodes CATNRDLNSPLHF.

This clonotype turned up a few times. An end of the junction does not agree with germline; a read error may underlie this. The chain combines TRBV10-3 with TRBJ2-7; D call uncertain. Germline lookup yields CDR1 ENHRY and CDR2 SYGVKD. The CDR3 is made up of 12 amino acids. CDR3 amino acids: CASSYTIYEQYF. CDR3 nucleotide sequence: TGTGCCAGCAGTTACACTATCTACGAGCAGTACTTC.

This rearrangement joins TRBV20-1 to TRBJ1-6, with 9 bases aligning to TRBD1. The J segment lost 8 bases and the V segment lost 0 bases, leaving 8 bases of the junction unmatched. Germline V gives CDR1 DFQATT, CDR2 SNEGSKA (reference sequence). The CDR3 consists of 16 residues. CDR3 sequence reads: CSARDFGTGRDSPLHF. The CDR3 coding sequence is TGCAGTGCTAGAGATTTCGGGACAGGGCGGGATTCACCCCTCCACTTT.

This chain uses TRBV9 with TRBJ2-1, with unresolved D. Germline CDR1 reads SGDLS; CDR2 reads YYNGEE. The V and J ends lost 0 bases and 9 bases respectively, with 4 bases between them. The CDR3 runs 11 residues. The CDR3 DNA follows: TGTGCCAGCAGCGTAGATGGTGAGCAGTTCTTC. Its translation: CASSVDGEQFF.

The chain couples TRBV20-1 to TRBJ2-2; D may be TRBD1 or TRBD2 (6 bases each). This CDR3 is built from 15 residues. CDR1 and CDR2 from the germline V gene are DFQATT and SNEGSKA (reference sequence). V lost 0 bases and J lost 0, with 8 bases in between. CDR3 residues: CSARDGGANTGELFF. CDR3 DNA: TGCAGTGCTAGAGACGGGGGCGCGAACACCGGGGAGCTGTTTTTT.

A word on this clonotype: A much larger clone lies a single base off, so this may be a read error. The chain carries TRBV19 and TRBJ1-5; 9 bases map to TRBD1. The CDR3 is 14 amino acids. Germline V gene lookup returns CDR1 LNHDA and CDR2 SQIVND (reference sequence). In nucleotides, the CDR3 is TGTGTCAGTAGGGGCGGGACAGGGTGGCAGCCCCAGCATTTT. As protein: CVSRGGTGWQPQHF.